The 7 T cell receptor beta chains below all came from one sample that was sequenced in a study of post-analysis software for immune sequencing data. Unique-molecular-identifier-tagged TCR beta cDNA libraries were used. From the PCR reads, TCRdb called clonotypes with MiXCR, one entry per CDR3 protein. The sample yields roughly 540,000 distinct CDR3 sequences, around 36% seen once. These receptors lack a known antigen. The study's findings and limits: Patients showed TRBV5-6, TRBV5-1 and TRBV20-1 among five TRBV segments more frequent than in controls.

The specimen sequenced was blood. The receptors were sampled from a girl aged 2-17 years with multiple sclerosis.

The gene calls are TRBV5-1 and TRBJ2-7; perhaps TRBD2 as D (6 bases). This CDR3 comprises 15 residues. Germline V gives CDR1 SGHRS, CDR2 YFSETQ. Trimming stripped 7 bases from V and 2 bases from J, with 19 bases between. The CDR3 loop reads CASSPAGQATYEQYF. CDR3 nucleotides: TGCGCCAGCTCCCCCGCGGGGCAGGCCACCTACGAGCAGTACTTC.

The sample holds a few counts of this clonotype. The chain carries TRBV11-2 and TRBJ2-5; perhaps D is TRBD1 or TRBD2 (5 bases each). This CDR3 spans 12 amino acids. Germline values: CDR1 SGHAT, CDR2 FQNNGV. Between the trimmed V and J ends, which lost 5 bases and 7 bases, there was a span of 11 bases. The CDR3 nucleotides are TGTGCCAGCAGCCTGGGGACGGGGACCCAGTACTTC. Amino acid sequence: CASSLGTGTQYF.

Concerning this clonotype: A much larger clone lies a single base off, so this may be a read error. CDR3 protein: CASSSTGYSNQPQHF. The DNA for the CDR3 is TGTGCCAGCAGCTCAACAGGGTATAGCAATCAGCCCCAGCATTTT. The V call is TRBV7-9, the J call TRBJ1-5; tentative D call: TRBD1 (6 bases). V lost 4 bases, J lost 0 bases, and 10 bases lay in between. CDR3 length: 15 amino acids. The germline V gene has CDR1 SEHNR and CDR2 FQNEAQ (reference sequence).

This chain links TRBV12-3 or TRBV12-4 with TRBJ1-5; D unresolved. Trimming took off 6 bases at V and 7 bases at J, with 19 bases between the two ends. The CDR3 is 15 residues long. The CDR3 sequence is CASSPRFSGLQPQHF. Written as DNA, the CDR3 is TGTGCCAGCAGCCCCCGATTTTCTGGCCTCCAGCCCCAGCATTTT.

This clonotype turned up a few times. The V call is TRBV5-1, the J call TRBJ2-3, with D perhaps TRBD2 (5 bases). The ends were cut back, 4 bases at V and 2 bases at J, with 11 bases in the middle. CDR3 length: 14 residues. Germline CDR1 and CDR2: SGHRS and YFSETQ. The CDR3 loop reads CASSEGGLTDTQYF. In DNA, the CDR3 is TGCGCCAGCAGCGAGGGTGGGCTCACAGATACGCAGTATTTT.

The genes are TRBV3-1 and TRBJ2-3; D possibly corresponds to TRBD2 (5 bases). Looked up from germline, CDR1 is LGHDT and CDR2 is YNNKEL (reference sequence). This CDR3 is 17 amino acids long. V was shortened by 2 bases and J by 4 bases, with 19 bases between the two germline ends. The CDR3 sequence is CASSQWVGVDTADTQYF. Written as DNA, the CDR3 is TGTGCCAGCAGCCAATGGGTCGGGGTAGACACCGCAGATACGCAGTATTTT.

This chain uses TRBV11-2 with TRBJ2-1; TRBD2 is a possible D gene (6 bases). This CDR3 comprises 17 residues. Trimming took 3 bases from V and 2 from J, leaving 17 bases between them. Germline V gene sequence: CDR1 SGHAT, CDR2 FQNNGV. CDR3 bases: TGTGCCAGCAGCTTCATTCCCGGGGGTGGACCCTACAATGAGCAGTTCTTC. It codes for CASSFIPGGGPYNEQFF.